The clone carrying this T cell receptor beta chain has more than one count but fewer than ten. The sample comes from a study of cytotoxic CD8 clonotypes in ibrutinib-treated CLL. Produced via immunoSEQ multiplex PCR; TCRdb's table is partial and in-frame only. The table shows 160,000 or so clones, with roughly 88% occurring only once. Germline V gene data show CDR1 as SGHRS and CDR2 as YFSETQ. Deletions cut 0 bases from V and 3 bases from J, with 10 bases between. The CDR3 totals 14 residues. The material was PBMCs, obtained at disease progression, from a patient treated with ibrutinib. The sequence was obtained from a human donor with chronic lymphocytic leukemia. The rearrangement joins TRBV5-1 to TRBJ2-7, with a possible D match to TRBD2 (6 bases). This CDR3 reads CASSLDGGDYEQYF. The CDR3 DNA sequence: TGCGCCAGCAGCTTGGATGGAGGGGACTACGAGCAGTACTTC.